This T cell receptor (beta chain) comes out of a study of T cell clones after liver transplantation. Whole-study findings and limits: A significant post-transplant drop in circulating graft-donor-reactive CD4 TCRbeta sequences occurred in most of the 8 subjects.

Details on this clone: The antigen remains undetermined.

The method was immunoSEQ multiplex PCR; TCRdb's version includes in-frame clones alone and lacks a portion of them. This sample has tens of thousands of clones, with about four fifths found just once. CD3+CD4+ and CD3+CD8+ cells were FACS-sorted from thawed unstimulated PBMCs. Per the germline V gene, CDR1 is MNHEY and CDR2 is SMNVEV (reference sequence). The CDR3 has 15 amino acids. With 2 bases removed from V and 5 bases from J, the gap between germline ends came to 15 bases. The clonotype was recovered from a human donor who received a liver transplant. The chain joins TRBV27 to TRBJ2-5; D may correspond to TRBD1 or TRBD2 (5 bases each). The sequencing used CD4+ T cells from blood, collected before liver transplant. Here the CDR3 DNA reads TGTGCCAGCAGTTTACAGGGACGAGCTGTGGAGACCCAGTACTTC. Its translation is CASSLQGRAVETQYF.